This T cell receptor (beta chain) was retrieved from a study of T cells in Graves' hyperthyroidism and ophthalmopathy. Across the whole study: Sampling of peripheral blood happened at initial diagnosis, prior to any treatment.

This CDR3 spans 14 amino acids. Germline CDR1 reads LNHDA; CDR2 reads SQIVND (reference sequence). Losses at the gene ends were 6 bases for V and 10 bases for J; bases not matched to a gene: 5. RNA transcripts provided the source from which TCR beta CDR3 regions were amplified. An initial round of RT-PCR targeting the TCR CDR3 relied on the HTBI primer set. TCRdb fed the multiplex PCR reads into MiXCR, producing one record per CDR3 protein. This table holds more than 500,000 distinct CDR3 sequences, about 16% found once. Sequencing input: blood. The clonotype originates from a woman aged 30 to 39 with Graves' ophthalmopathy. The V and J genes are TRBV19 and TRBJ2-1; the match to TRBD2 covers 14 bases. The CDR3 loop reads CASRPGLAGEEQFF. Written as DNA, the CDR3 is TGTGCCAGTAGGCCGGGACTAGCGGGAGAAGAGCAGTTCTTC.